Below are 25 T cell receptor beta chains sequenced from a single sample in a study of control samples from healthy donors and cancer patients. The method was immunoSEQ multiplex PCR; TCRdb's version includes in-frame clones alone and lacks a portion of them. Of some 150,000 clones in the sample, about 94% were seen once. What was sequenced was blood. Receptor source: a woman in her sixties or seventies in good health.

The chain recombines TRBV20-1 with TRBJ1-5, with D possibly matching TRBD1 (5 bases). Germline V gene lookup returns CDR1 DFQATT and CDR2 SNEGSKA (reference sequence). V lost 6 bases and J lost 8, with 11 bases in between. This CDR3 comprises 11 residues. The CDR3 DNA is TGCAGTGCCTTGGCGGGGGAGCCCCAGCATTTT. This codes for CSALAGEPQHF.

The V gene is TRBV20-1, the J gene TRBJ1-1, with D uncertain. This CDR3 has 11 amino acids. Germline lookup yields CDR1 DFQATT and CDR2 SNEGSKA (reference sequence). Deletions cut 3 bases from V and 10 bases from J, with 12 bases between. CDR3: CSASTSIPAFF. CDR3 in DNA: TGCAGTGCTAGTACGTCCATCCCAGCTTTCTTT.

Here the CDR3 DNA reads TGTGCCAGCAGCAATGACCATTCGACAGGGGCCAACTTAAAAAATAATTCACCCCTCCACTTT. Its translation is CASSNDHSTGANLKNNSPLHF. The chain employs TRBV21-1 and TRBJ1-6; the table's D call of TRBD1 was not tested on the DNA. TRBV21-1 is labeled a pseudogene. The CDR3 is made up of 21 amino acids.

Only a few counts were recorded for this clone. J is TRBJ1-1 and V is TRBV4-3, with 7 bases lining up with TRBD1. After removal of 1 base from V and 4 bases from J, the junction contained 3 bases not matched to a gene. Germline CDR1 LGHNA, CDR2 YSLEER. The CDR3 totals 14 residues. The CDR3 nucleotides are TGCGCCAGCAGCCAAGGTACAGGGGCCACTGAAGCTTTCTTT. Amino acids: CASSQGTGATEAFF.

The V call is TRBV19, the J call TRBJ2-3, with a tentative D call TRBD2 (7 bases). The CDR3 is made up of 17 amino acids. Trimming left V 1 base short and J 2 bases short, with 16 bases between. Germline V gene data show CDR1 as LNHDA and CDR2 as SQIVND (reference sequence). The CDR3 protein is CASSIAGGPGDTDTQYF. The DNA for the CDR3 is TGTGCCAGTAGTATAGCGGGGGGCCCAGGAGACACAGATACGCAGTATTTT.

Here the CDR3 DNA reads TGTGCCAGCAGCTTATTGGTAGATACGCAGTATTTT. Its translation is CASSLLVDTQYF. The rearrangement uses TRBV11-2 and TRBJ2-3, with D uncertain. V was cut by 2 bases and J by 5 bases, with 5 bases left in between. The V gene's germline CDR1 is SGHAT and CDR2 FQNNGV. The CDR3 consists of 12 residues.

V gene TRBV2 combines with J gene TRBJ1-6, with 8 bases that match TRBD1. Germline CDR1 is SNHLY and CDR2 is FYNNEI. V dropped 6 bases and J dropped 10; count of bases not matched to a gene: 5. The CDR3 consists of 13 residues. CDR3 residues: CASRQGGRSPLHF. In DNA, the CDR3 is TGTGCCAGCAGACAGGGGGGTAGATCACCCCTCCACTTT.

This chain links TRBV6-5 with TRBJ1-3; 7 bases fit TRBD1. The V gene's germline CDR1 is MNHEY and CDR2 SVGAGI. V lost 7 bases to trimming and J lost 2 bases; unmatched junction nucleotides: 5. CDR3 size: 14 residues. The CDR3 reads CASTIGGPGNTIYF. In nucleotides, the CDR3 is TGTGCCAGCACTATAGGGGGCCCTGGAAACACCATATATTTT.

V is TRBV18 and J is TRBJ2-7; D is perhaps TRBD1 (6 bases). V was clipped by 3 bases and J by 3 bases, with 12 bases between them. The CDR3 loop spans 14 amino acids. Germline CDR1 is KGHSH and CDR2 is LQKENI. The CDR3: CASSPSLQGYEQYF. The CDR3 coding sequence is TGTGCCAGCTCACCCTCCCTACAGGGCTACGAGCAGTACTTC.

CDR3 nucleotide sequence: TGTGCCAGCAGCCACGGCCTCTATGGCTACACCTTC. This sequence encodes CASSHGLYGYTF. The rearrangement uses TRBV11-2 and TRBJ1-2, with D unresolved. Germline assignment: CDR1 SGHAT and CDR2 FQNNGV. With 5 bases removed from V and 4 bases from J, the gap between germline ends came to 8 bases. This CDR3 is built from 12 residues.

In its sample, this clone was seen once. The CDR3 loop is CASSQDNDRNTEAFF. The CDR3 coding sequence is TGTGCCAGCAGCCAAGATAATGATAGGAACACTGAAGCTTTCTTT. The chain has TRBV4-2 and TRBJ1-1; no firm D call. The CDR3 contains 15 residues. Germline loops: CDR1 LGHNA, CDR2 YNFKEQ. With 0 bases removed from V and 1 base from J, the gap between germline ends came to 9 bases.

J is TRBJ2-3 and V is TRBV18, with 7 nucleotides matching TRBD1. Germline CDR1 reads KGHSH; CDR2 reads LQKENI. The CDR3 is 15 residues long. V lost 3 bases to trimming and J lost 2 bases; unmatched junction nucleotides: 5. CDR3: CASSPQGQNTDTQYF. The CDR3 DNA sequence: TGTGCCAGCTCACCTCAGGGACAGAACACAGATACGCAGTATTTT.

The chain is built from TRBV2 and TRBJ1-1; D call uncertain. CDR3 length: 14 residues. Looked up from germline, CDR1 is SNHLY and CDR2 is FYNNEI. Trimming stripped 4 bases from V and 0 bases from J, with 9 bases between. The CDR3 sequence is CASSATDMNTEAFF. CDR3 nucleotides: TGTGCCAGCAGTGCAACAGATATGAACACTGAAGCTTTCTTT.

The rearrangement uses TRBV14 and TRBJ2-3; either TRBD1 or TRBD2 may supply D (6 bases each). The CDR3 sequence is 16 residues long. The V end was cut by 4 bases, the J end by 0 bases, with 14 bases between. The germline V gene encodes CDR1 SGHDN and CDR2 FVKESK. The CDR3, as DNA: TGTGCCAGCAGCCTCTTCAGGGGACTGAGCACAGATACGCAGTATTTT. This encodes CASSLFRGLSTDTQYF.

V and J are TRBV9 and TRBJ1-2, with D possibly matching TRBD1 (5 bases). This CDR3 spans 15 amino acids. The germline gives CDR1 SGDLS, CDR2 YYNGEE. Trimming shortened V by 3 bases and J by 1 base, and 13 bases separated the two germline ends. In DNA, the CDR3 is TGTGCCAGCAGCGCCCTGGGACTCATTAACTATGGCTACACCTTC. This gives the protein CASSALGLINYGYTF.

This rearrangement joins TRBV7-2 to TRBJ1-3; no clear D gene. The CDR3 is 14 residues long. Germline-derived CDR1 and CDR2 are SGHTA and FQGNSA. Trimming stripped 5 bases from V and 6 bases from J, with 14 bases between. The DNA of the CDR3 is TGTGCCAGCAGCCCCGGCACGATCGCAAACACCATATATTTT. This sequence encodes CASSPGTIANTIYF.

The rearrangement joins TRBV9 to TRBJ2-1, with 8 bases fitting TRBD2. The CDR3 is 15 amino acids. From germline, CDR1 is SGDLS and CDR2 YYNGEE. V shed 0 bases and J 4 bases; nucleotides not matched to a gene: 3. In DNA, the CDR3 is TGTGCCAGCAGCGTAGGGGCGGGGGGATACAATGAGCAGTTCTTC. Translating gives CASSVGAGGYNEQFF.

The chain has TRBV6-6 and TRBJ2-7; perhaps D is TRBD1 or TRBD2 (5 bases each). Germline values: CDR1 MNHNY, CDR2 SVGAGI (reference sequence). V gave up 6 bases and J gave up 2 bases, with 14 bases separating them. The CDR3 has 14 amino acids. CDR3 bases: TGTGCCAGCAGGCCCCCTGGGGGAACCTACGAGCAGTACTTC. It specifies CASRPPGGTYEQYF.

The chain employs TRBV7-3 and TRBJ2-2; perhaps TRBD1 as D (5 bases). This CDR3 is 14 amino acids long. Trimming cost V 5 bases and J 6 bases, with 13 bases left between them. CDR1 and CDR2 from the germline V gene are SGHTA and FQGTGA. This CDR3 is CASSRYTGSGELFF. For the CDR3, the DNA is TGTGCCAGCAGCAGATACACAGGTTCCGGGGAGCTGTTTTTT.

The CDR3 spells CASSQDGRALLGYTF. Written as DNA, the CDR3 is TGTGCCAGCAGCCAAGACGGCAGGGCCCTATTAGGCTACACCTTC. The chain combines TRBV14 with TRBJ1-2, with a tentative D call TRBD1 (5 bases). V lost 0 bases to trimming and J lost 8 bases, with 16 bases between them. CDR1 and CDR2 from the germline V gene are SGHDN and FVKESK. CDR3 size: 15 residues.

This chain links TRBV7-2 with TRBJ2-3; D is possibly TRBD2 (7 bases). Looked up from germline, CDR1 is SGHTA and CDR2 is FQGNSA. The CDR3 is 17 residues long. V was clipped by 2 bases and J by 2 bases, with 17 bases between them. CDR3 residues: CASSLLGGGLVTDTQYF. CDR3 sequence (DNA): TGTGCCAGCAGCTTACTTGGGGGGGGCCTTGTCACAGATACGCAGTATTTT.

The chain uses TRBV6-6 and TRBJ1-5; 8 positions match TRBD1. V lost 5 bases and J lost 3; bases outside the gene matches: 9. This CDR3 is 16 amino acids long. CDR1 and CDR2 from the germline V gene are MNHNY and SVGAGI (reference sequence). The CDR3 reads CASSPGQGGNNQPQHF. The DNA for the CDR3 is TGTGCCAGCAGTCCTGGACAGGGCGGGAACAATCAGCCCCAGCATTTT.

The chain carries TRBV19 and TRBJ1-4; D is undetermined. The V end lost 0 bases, the J end lost 7 bases, and 6 bases lay between the germline ends. Germline-derived CDR1 and CDR2 are LNHDA and SQIVND (reference sequence). CDR3 length: 13 residues. CDR3 amino acids: CASSIDPGEKLFF. As DNA, the CDR3 is TGTGCCAGTAGTATAGATCCCGGTGAAAAACTGTTTTTT.

This clone was picked up a small number of times. The V call is TRBV7-2, the J call TRBJ1-6; TRBD1 aligns across 7 bases. V dropped 2 bases and J dropped 1; count of bases not matched to a gene: 11. Germline V gives CDR1 SGHTA, CDR2 FQGNSA. The CDR3 runs to 19 residues. In DNA form, the CDR3 reads TGTGCCAGCAGCTTACGGGACAGCCGTTTGTGGTCCTATAATTCACCCCTCCACTTT. Its translation: CASSLRDSRLWSYNSPLHF. Using reference TRBV7-2 and TRBJ1-6 for the parts outside the CDR3, the full variable domain is GAGVSQSPSNKVTEKGKDVELRCDPISGHTALYWYRQSLGQGLEFLIYFQGNSAPDKSGLPSDRFSAERTGGSVSTLTIQRTQQEDSAVYLCASSLRDSRLWSYNSPLHFGNGTRLTVT.

The V call is TRBV7-9, the J call TRBJ1-1; unclear D gene. The ends were cut back, 6 bases at V and 5 bases at J, with 13 bases in the middle. The CDR3 has 13 residues. Germline lookup yields CDR1 SEHNR and CDR2 FQNEAQ (reference sequence). CDR3 region: CASRNLDYTEAFF. As DNA, the CDR3 is TGTGCCAGCAGAAATTTGGACTATACTGAAGCTTTCTTT.